This passage covers 19 T cell receptor beta chains from one sample sequenced in a study of T cell changes during pregnancy in multiple sclerosis. Assay used: immunoSEQ multiplex PCR; TCRdb lists only in-frame clones, some missing. The sample has around 78,000 clones; 93% are singletons. The material sequenced was peripheral blood, taken in the second trimester of pregnancy. Receptors were obtained from a female donor with multiple sclerosis, enrolled in a pregnancy study.

This chain's CDR3 is CASSLAAGELFF. The DNA for the CDR3 is TGTGCCAGCTCTCTAGCTGCCGGGGAGCTGTTTTTT. The chain recombines TRBV18 with TRBJ2-2; weak D call: TRBD2 (5 bases). V was pared by 6 bases and J by 6 bases, with 8 bases between. CDR3 size: 12 residues. Germline V gene data show CDR1 as KGHSH and CDR2 as LQKENI.

This chain joins TRBV7-2 and TRBJ2-1, with 9 bases matching TRBD1. Trimming cost V 6 bases and J 9 bases; bases outside gene matches: 15. The CDR3 sequence is 16 residues long. In germline, CDR1 is SGHTA, CDR2 FQGNSA. The CDR3 region is CASRRAGQGFMGEQFF. The CDR3 DNA follows: TGTGCCAGCAGGCGTGCGGGACAGGGATTTATGGGTGAGCAGTTCTTC.

The genes are TRBV5-6 and TRBJ1-5, with 8 bases matching TRBD1. The CDR3 is 16 residues long. CDR1 is SGHDT and CDR2 is YYEEEE in the germline V gene. With 0 bases clipped from V and 3 bases from J, the junction kept 5 bases outside the gene matches. The CDR3, as DNA: TGTGCCAGCAGCTTGGCCGGGACAGGATCCAATCAGCCCCAGCATTTT. It yields the protein CASSLAGTGSNQPQHF. The full variable domain, rest sourced from reference TRBV5-6 and TRBJ1-5, is DAGVTQSPTHLIKTRGQQVTLRCSPKSGHDTVSWYQQALGQGPQFIFQYYEEEERQRGNFPDRFSGHQFPNYSSELNVNALLLGDSALYLCASSLAGTGSNQPQHFGDGTRLSIL.

V gene TRBV13 combines with J gene TRBJ2-1; D unclear. This CDR3 is built from 13 residues. Germline loops: CDR1 PRHDT, CDR2 FYEKMQ (reference sequence). V lost 4 bases and J lost 3, with 7 bases in between. CDR3 in amino acids: CASSSDNYNEQFF. The DNA of the CDR3 is TGTGCCAGCAGCTCAGACAACTACAATGAGCAGTTCTTC. Complete variable domain (other parts from reference TRBV13 and TRBJ2-1): AAGVIQSPRHLIKEKRETATLKCYPIPRHDTVYWYQQGPGQDPQFLISFYEKMQSDKGSIPDRFSAQQFSDYHSELNMSSLELGDSALYFCASSSDNYNEQFFGPGTRLTVL.

The chain is built from TRBV6-1 and TRBJ2-7; no clear D gene. The CDR3 runs 14 residues. In germline, CDR1 is MNHNS, CDR2 SASEGT. V was cut by 1 base and J by 7 bases, with 14 bases left in between. The CDR3 loop is CASSEDTPPWEQYF. CDR3 bases: TGTGCCAGCAGTGAAGACACCCCTCCTTGGGAGCAGTACTTC.

A single count supports this clone. The rearrangement uses TRBV10-1 and TRBJ1-2; TRBD1 agrees at 9 bases. The junction had 12 bases not matched to a gene; V was cut back by 3 bases and J by 4 bases. Germline values: CDR1 WNHNN, CDR2 SYGVQD (reference sequence). The length of the CDR3 is 17 residues. The CDR3 DNA sequence: TGCGCCAGCAGTGAAGGTCGACAGGGGGGGGACGTCTATGGCTACACCTTC. Translation gives CASSEGRQGGDVYGYTF.

As to this clone: One end of the junction is discordant with germline, which a read error may explain. The chain combines TRBV7-2 with TRBJ2-7; D call uncertain. The CDR3 length is 15 residues. Germline loops: CDR1 SGHTA, CDR2 FQGNSA. The CDR3 loop is CASSLEGSGSSEQYF. CDR3 in DNA: TGTGCCAGCAGCTTAGAAGGCTCAGGATCCTCCGAGCAGTACTTC. Together with reference TRBV7-2 and TRBJ2-7, the CDR3 gives the full variable domain: GAGVSQSPSNKVTEKGKDVELRCDPISGHTALYWYRQSLGQGLEFLIYFQGNSAPDKSGLPSDRFSAERTGGSVSTLTIQRTQQEDSAVYLCASSLEGSGSSEQYFGPGTRLTVT.

The gene calls are TRBV18 and TRBJ1-2; no firm D call. Trimming removed 3 bases at V and 6 bases at J, with 8 bases between. The length of the CDR3 is 12 residues. Germline lookup yields CDR1 KGHSH and CDR2 LQKENI. CDR3 nucleotide sequence: TGTGCCAGCTCACCGGAGGAGAATGGCTACACCTTC. This codes for CASSPEENGYTF.

The chain joins TRBV7-8 to TRBJ1-4, with D unclear. The CDR3 length is 14 residues. Germline V CDR1 and CDR2: SGHVS, FQNEAQ. Trimming left V 6 bases short and J 8 bases short, with 16 bases between. The CDR3 protein is CASRRRGPHEKLFF. The CDR3 nucleotides are TGTGCCAGCAGACGTCGGGGTCCGCACGAAAAACTGTTTTTT.

The gene calls are TRBV27 and TRBJ2-7, with D possibly matching TRBD1 (5 bases). V was clipped by 1 base and J by 0 bases, with 7 bases between them. The CDR3 sequence is 14 residues long. Germline lookup yields CDR1 MNHEY and CDR2 SMNVEV (reference sequence). CDR3 nucleotides: TGTGCCAGCAGTTTATTGGACACCTCCTACGAGCAGTACTTC. Amino acids: CASSLLDTSYEQYF.

This chain uses TRBV7-6 with TRBJ2-3; 7 bases agree with TRBD2. Losses at the gene ends were 1 base for V and 6 bases for J; bases not matched to a gene: 7. CDR1 SGHVS and CDR2 FNYEAQ come from the germline V gene. CDR3 length equals 15 residues. The chain's CDR3 is CASSLGGLQSDTQYF. CDR3 DNA sequence: TGTGCCAGCAGCTTAGGGGGACTACAATCGGATACGCAGTATTTT.

The J gene is TRBJ1-2, the V gene TRBV14, with TRBD1 matching over 7 bases. The CDR3 sequence is 15 residues long. Per the germline V gene, CDR1 is SGHDN and CDR2 is FVKESK. J lost 1 base, V lost 4 bases, and 6 bases had no gene match. DNA of the CDR3: TGTGCCAGCAGCCCGGGACAGCTCATTAACTATGGCTACACCTTC. This gives the protein CASSPGQLINYGYTF.

Written as DNA, the CDR3 is TGTGCCAGCAGCTACGGACAGGGAACGCAGTATTTT. It specifies CASSYGQGTQYF. The rearrangement joins TRBV5-6 to TRBJ2-3; TRBD1 matches at 8 bases. The CDR3 runs 12 residues. Germline lookup yields CDR1 SGHDT and CDR2 YYEEEE. V gave up 3 bases and J gave up 9 bases; unmatched junction bases: 3.

The gene calls are TRBV10-1 and TRBJ1-1; possible D gene TRBD1, 6 bases. V was clipped by 6 bases and J by 1 base, with 9 bases between them. The CDR3 spans 13 residues. Germline V CDR1 and CDR2: WNHNN, SYGVQD (reference sequence). The CDR3 reads CASRRGQNTEAFF. In DNA, the CDR3 is TGCGCCAGCAGACGGGGACAGAACACTGAAGCTTTCTTT.

The J gene is TRBJ2-7, the V gene TRBV5-4, with TRBD1 matching 7 bases. J gave up 0 bases and V 4 bases, and 7 bases lay outside the gene matches. The CDR3 extends over 15 amino acids. CDR1 is SGHNT and CDR2 is YYREEE in the germline V gene (reference sequence). The DNA for the CDR3 is TGTGCCAGCAGCCCGAGGACAGGAAGCTCCTACGAGCAGTACTTC. As protein: CASSPRTGSSYEQYF.

The V call is TRBV11-2, the J call TRBJ1-2, with D perhaps matching TRBD1 (5 bases). The CDR3 length is 13 residues. Germline CDR1 is SGHAT and CDR2 is FQNNGV. Trimming took 3 bases from V and 5 from J, leaving 10 bases between them. CDR3 sequence (DNA): TGTGCCAGCAGCTTTGGGACTGATTATGGCTACACCTTC. This sequence encodes CASSFGTDYGYTF.

V and J are TRBV5-1 and TRBJ2-5; 8 nucleotides match TRBD2. CDR3 size: 15 residues. CDR1 and CDR2 (germline): SGHRS, YFSETQ. J gave up 5 bases and V 2 bases, and 8 bases lay outside the gene matches. In DNA, the CDR3 is TGCGCCAGCAGCTTTGGCGGGGGGCAGAGGGAGACCCAGTACTTC. It codes for CASSFGGGQRETQYF.

This chain uses TRBV4-1 with TRBJ2-7; tentatively, D is TRBD1 (6 bases). CDR3 size: 17 residues. V was trimmed by 0 bases and J by 2 bases, leaving 17 bases between them. Germline lookup yields CDR1 MGHRA and CDR2 YSYEKL. In nucleotides, the CDR3 is TGCGCCAGCAGCCAAGATCCAGGGGTCTTCTCGACCTACGAGCAGTACTTC. Protein sequence: CASSQDPGVFSTYEQYF.

The chain is built from TRBV9 and TRBJ2-7; TRBD2 matches 9 bases. The germline CDR1 and CDR2 sequences are SGDLS and YYNGEE. The CDR3 runs to 16 residues. J was trimmed by 4 bases and V by 0 bases; bases with no gene match: 8. CDR3 bases: TGTGCCAGCAGCGTAGGGGGCGGGGGGGCCTATTACGAGCAGTACTTC. It codes for CASSVGGGGAYYEQYF.